This T cell receptor beta chain was found in a study of cytomegalovirus exposure and HLA in healthy donors. Study results and limitations: An analysis that came later showed most CMV-associated TCR beta chains appearing HLA-restricted. The study listed roughly 160 cytomegalovirus-associated TCR beta chains.

The PCR contained 60 Vbeta and 13 Jbeta primers. Only in-frame clones appear in the TCRdb table, and some are missing; sequencing was by immunoSEQ multiplex PCR. This table holds about 170,000 clones, more than 80% found once. The germline V and J ends were trimmed by 6 bases and 5 bases, with 16 bases remaining between them. CDR1 is ENHRY, CDR2 SYGVKD, per germline. The CDR3 spans 15 residues. Concerning this clone itself: Antigen unknown.

The source material was PBMCs. The rearrangement joins TRBV10-3 to TRBJ2-2; the D gene is possibly TRBD2 (5 bases). The clonotype was recovered from a woman aged 18-29 years in good health and CMV-seronegative. Written as DNA, the CDR3 is TGTGCCATCAGCCCCATGGAGGCGGGTACCGGGGAGCTGTTTTTT. Its translation is CAISPMEAGTGELFF.